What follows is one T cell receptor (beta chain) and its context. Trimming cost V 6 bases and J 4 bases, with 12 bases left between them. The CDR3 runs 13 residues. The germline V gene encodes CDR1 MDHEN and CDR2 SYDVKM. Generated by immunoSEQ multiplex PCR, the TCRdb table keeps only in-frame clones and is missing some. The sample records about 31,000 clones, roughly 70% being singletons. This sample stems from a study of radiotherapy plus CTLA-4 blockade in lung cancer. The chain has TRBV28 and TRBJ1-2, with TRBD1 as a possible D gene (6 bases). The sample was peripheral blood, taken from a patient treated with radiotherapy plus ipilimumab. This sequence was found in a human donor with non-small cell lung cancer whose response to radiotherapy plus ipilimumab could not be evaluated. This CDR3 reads CASSSGTSYGYTF. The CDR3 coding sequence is TGTGCCAGCAGCTCCGGGACAAGCTATGGCTACACCTTC.